This is a list of T cell receptor beta chains from one sample in a study of T cells after yellow fever vaccination. TCRdb ran MiXCR on the 5' RACE reads and lists one entry per CDR3 protein. The sample holds over 300,000 distinct CDR3 sequences, over 3.5% seen once. The specimen was PBMCs, collected 5 days after the yellow fever booster vaccination. These receptors originate from a man aged 18 to 35 who received the YFV17D yellow fever vaccine. Both conserved end residues are part of each CDR3. The D gene is left open where the match is weak. Where a row states a size, it is once, few, many or the class of an expanded clone; other rows omit it.

j_call v_call d_call clone_size cdr3_nt cdr3_aa
TRBJ2-5 TRBV6-6 TRBD1 many TGTGCCAGCAGTATACAGGGGGCGGGAGAGACCCAGTACTTC CASSIQGAGETQYF
TRBJ2-1 TRBV11-1 - few TGTGCCAGCAGCTTAGCGGGGGGCCTCCATGAGCAGTTCTTC CASSLAGGLHEQFF
TRBJ2-7 TRBV7-8 - - TGTGCCAGCAGCTTAACAGCCCGGGGCGAGCAGTACTTC CASSLTARGEQYF
TRBJ1-4 TRBV3-1 - - TGTGCCAGCAGCCAAGTGGGGCCGTCAAATGAAAAACTGTTTTTT CASSQVGPSNEKLFF
TRBJ2-7 TRBV5-4 TRBD2 - TGTGCCAGCAGCTTGGTACCGGGGGGGGCCTACGAGCAGTACTTC CASSLVPGGAYEQYF
TRBJ1-2 TRBV9 - few TGTGCCAGCAGAGATGCGCGGGGGAACTATGGCTACACCTTC CASRDARGNYGYTF
TRBJ1-1 TRBV6-2/TRBV6-3 - many TGTGCCAGCAGTTACGACACTGAAGCTTTCTTT CASSYDTEAFF
TRBJ1-5 TRBV20-1 - many TGCAGTGCTAGAGATCGGGACACCCATCAGCCCCAGCATTTT CSARDRDTHQPQHF
TRBJ2-1 TRBV16 - - TGTGCCAGCAGCCAAGGGTCTCGGTACAATGAGCAGTTCTTC CASSQGSRYNEQFF
TRBJ2-5 TRBV4-3 - - TGCGCCAGCAGCCAAGATCTCCACAGCATGGGTCAAGAGACCCAGTACTTC CASSQDLHSMGQETQYF
TRBJ1-2 TRBV7-2 TRBD1 - TGTGCCAGCAGCTGGGACAGGGTGAATGGCTACACCTTC CASSWDRVNGYTF
TRBJ2-3 TRBV2 - few TGTGCCAGCAGTGCCCTCACAGATACGCAGTATTTT CASSALTDTQYF
TRBJ2-5 TRBV20-1 - few TGCAGTGCTACGGAATGGGAAGAGACCCAGTACTTC CSATEWEETQYF
TRBJ1-1 TRBV12-3/TRBV12-4 - few TGTGCCAGCAGTGTAACAGGGTTGAACACTGAAGCTTTCTTT CASSVTGLNTEAFF
TRBJ1-6 TRBV25-1 TRBD1 - TGTGCCAGCAGTCCCGCCGGGACAGGGAATTCACCCCTCCACTTT CASSPAGTGNSPLHF
TRBJ2-3 TRBV5-1 - many TGCGCCAGCAGCTCCCAGACCCTCACAGATACGCAGTATTTT CASSSQTLTDTQYF
TRBJ2-3 TRBV11-2 - few TGTGCCAGCAGACCCGACAGCGCCGCAGATACGCAGTATTTT CASRPDSAADTQYF